The sequence of this T cell receptor beta chain was determined in a study of cytomegalovirus exposure and HLA in healthy donors. The trim removed 2 bases at V and 8 bases at J, leaving 14 bases unmatched. Per the germline V gene, CDR1 is LGHNA and CDR2 is YSLEER. The CDR3 length is 17 residues. In the PCR, 60 Vbeta and 13 Jbeta primers were used. Only in-frame clones appear in the TCRdb table, and some are missing; sequencing was by immunoSEQ multiplex PCR. In the table there are 100,000 to 150,000 clones, roughly 79% of which are singletons. The source of this sequence is a boy under 10 years old in good health and CMV-seronegative. The specimen was PBMCs. This chain uses TRBV4-3 with TRBJ1-3; 8 positions match TRBD1. CDR3 in amino acids: CASSQTTGVFVQDTIYF. In nucleotides, the CDR3 is TGCGCCAGCAGCCAAACGACAGGGGTATTCGTCCAGGACACCATATATTTT.